This is a list of T cell receptor beta chains from one sample in a study of OX40 agonist ivuxolimab in advanced cancers. The data were produced by immunoSEQ multiplex PCR, yet TCRdb's version contains in-frame clones alone and is incomplete. The table has approximately 86,000 clones, 85% to 90% seen once; the top ten hold 6.5%. The specimen comprised CD4+ or CD8+ T cells sorted from blood, sampled in a trial of the OX40 agonist ivuxolimab. All receptors derive from an adult with an advanced solid tumor such as melanoma, head and neck, liver or kidney cancer. Each CDR3 is given with its conserved first and last residue. Fields, in order: J gene, V gene, D gene, clone size, CDR3 protein, CDR3 DNA. The D gene is left open where the match is weak. The size entry is marked missing in some rows and otherwise reads once, few, many or a size class.

TRBJ2-7 | TRBV10-1 | TRBD1 | once | CASNGQESDEQYF | TGCGCCAGCAACGGACAGGAAAGCGACGAGCAGTACTTC
TRBJ2-7 | TRBV7-6 | . | . | CASSSRDGEQYF | TGTGCCAGCAGCTCCAGGGACGGCGAGCAGTACTTC
TRBJ1-2 | TRBV28 | TRBD1 | few | CASSLSRGYTF | TGTGCCAGCAGTTTATCCAGGGGGTACACCTTC
TRBJ2-7 | TRBV7-9 | . | . | CASSFQEYSYEQYF | TGTGCCAGCAGCTTCCAAGAATACTCCTACGAGCAGTACTTC
TRBJ1-1 | TRBV18 | . | once | CASSRGGKETEAFF | TGTGCCAGCTCACGCGGCGGGAAGGAAACTGAAGCTTTCTTT
TRBJ2-3 | TRBV2 | . | . | CASSDLPGPSTDTQYF | TGTGCCAGCAGTGACCTCCCGGGTCCTAGCACAGATACGCAGTATTTT
TRBJ2-7 | TRBV30 | TRBD1 | . | CACAAGTVYEQYF | TGTGCCTGCGCAGCAGGGACAGTCTACGAGCAGTACTTC
TRBJ1-4 | TRBV5-6 | . | . | CASSLGQGEEEKLFF | TGTGCCAGCAGCTTGGGCCAGGGTGAGGAGGAAAAACTGTTTTTT
TRBJ2-3 | TRBV9 | TRBD2 | . | CASSALGGWTSGIDTQYF | TGTGCCAGCAGCGCCCTGGGGGGGTGGACTAGCGGGATTGATACGCAGTATTTT
TRBJ2-1 | TRBV10-3 | . | . | CAISERGNNEQFF | TGTGCCATCAGTGAACGGGGGAACAATGAGCAGTTCTTC
TRBJ1-1 | TRBV7-8 | . | . | CASSFFGRPTEAFF | TGTGCCAGCAGCTTTTTTGGTAGGCCCACTGAAGCTTTCTTT
TRBJ1-1 | TRBV5-1 | . | . | CASSLSGPLGTEAFF | TGCGCCAGCAGCTTGTCCGGGCCCCTCGGCACTGAAGCTTTCTTT
TRBJ2-3 | TRBV10-3 | . | once | CAISESMADTQYF | TGTGCCATCAGTGAGTCAATGGCAGATACGCAGTATTTT
TRBJ2-1 | TRBV19 | . | . | CASSIRRRPSYNEQFF | TGTGCCAGTAGTATTCGTAGGCGGCCCTCCTACAATGAGCAGTTCTTC